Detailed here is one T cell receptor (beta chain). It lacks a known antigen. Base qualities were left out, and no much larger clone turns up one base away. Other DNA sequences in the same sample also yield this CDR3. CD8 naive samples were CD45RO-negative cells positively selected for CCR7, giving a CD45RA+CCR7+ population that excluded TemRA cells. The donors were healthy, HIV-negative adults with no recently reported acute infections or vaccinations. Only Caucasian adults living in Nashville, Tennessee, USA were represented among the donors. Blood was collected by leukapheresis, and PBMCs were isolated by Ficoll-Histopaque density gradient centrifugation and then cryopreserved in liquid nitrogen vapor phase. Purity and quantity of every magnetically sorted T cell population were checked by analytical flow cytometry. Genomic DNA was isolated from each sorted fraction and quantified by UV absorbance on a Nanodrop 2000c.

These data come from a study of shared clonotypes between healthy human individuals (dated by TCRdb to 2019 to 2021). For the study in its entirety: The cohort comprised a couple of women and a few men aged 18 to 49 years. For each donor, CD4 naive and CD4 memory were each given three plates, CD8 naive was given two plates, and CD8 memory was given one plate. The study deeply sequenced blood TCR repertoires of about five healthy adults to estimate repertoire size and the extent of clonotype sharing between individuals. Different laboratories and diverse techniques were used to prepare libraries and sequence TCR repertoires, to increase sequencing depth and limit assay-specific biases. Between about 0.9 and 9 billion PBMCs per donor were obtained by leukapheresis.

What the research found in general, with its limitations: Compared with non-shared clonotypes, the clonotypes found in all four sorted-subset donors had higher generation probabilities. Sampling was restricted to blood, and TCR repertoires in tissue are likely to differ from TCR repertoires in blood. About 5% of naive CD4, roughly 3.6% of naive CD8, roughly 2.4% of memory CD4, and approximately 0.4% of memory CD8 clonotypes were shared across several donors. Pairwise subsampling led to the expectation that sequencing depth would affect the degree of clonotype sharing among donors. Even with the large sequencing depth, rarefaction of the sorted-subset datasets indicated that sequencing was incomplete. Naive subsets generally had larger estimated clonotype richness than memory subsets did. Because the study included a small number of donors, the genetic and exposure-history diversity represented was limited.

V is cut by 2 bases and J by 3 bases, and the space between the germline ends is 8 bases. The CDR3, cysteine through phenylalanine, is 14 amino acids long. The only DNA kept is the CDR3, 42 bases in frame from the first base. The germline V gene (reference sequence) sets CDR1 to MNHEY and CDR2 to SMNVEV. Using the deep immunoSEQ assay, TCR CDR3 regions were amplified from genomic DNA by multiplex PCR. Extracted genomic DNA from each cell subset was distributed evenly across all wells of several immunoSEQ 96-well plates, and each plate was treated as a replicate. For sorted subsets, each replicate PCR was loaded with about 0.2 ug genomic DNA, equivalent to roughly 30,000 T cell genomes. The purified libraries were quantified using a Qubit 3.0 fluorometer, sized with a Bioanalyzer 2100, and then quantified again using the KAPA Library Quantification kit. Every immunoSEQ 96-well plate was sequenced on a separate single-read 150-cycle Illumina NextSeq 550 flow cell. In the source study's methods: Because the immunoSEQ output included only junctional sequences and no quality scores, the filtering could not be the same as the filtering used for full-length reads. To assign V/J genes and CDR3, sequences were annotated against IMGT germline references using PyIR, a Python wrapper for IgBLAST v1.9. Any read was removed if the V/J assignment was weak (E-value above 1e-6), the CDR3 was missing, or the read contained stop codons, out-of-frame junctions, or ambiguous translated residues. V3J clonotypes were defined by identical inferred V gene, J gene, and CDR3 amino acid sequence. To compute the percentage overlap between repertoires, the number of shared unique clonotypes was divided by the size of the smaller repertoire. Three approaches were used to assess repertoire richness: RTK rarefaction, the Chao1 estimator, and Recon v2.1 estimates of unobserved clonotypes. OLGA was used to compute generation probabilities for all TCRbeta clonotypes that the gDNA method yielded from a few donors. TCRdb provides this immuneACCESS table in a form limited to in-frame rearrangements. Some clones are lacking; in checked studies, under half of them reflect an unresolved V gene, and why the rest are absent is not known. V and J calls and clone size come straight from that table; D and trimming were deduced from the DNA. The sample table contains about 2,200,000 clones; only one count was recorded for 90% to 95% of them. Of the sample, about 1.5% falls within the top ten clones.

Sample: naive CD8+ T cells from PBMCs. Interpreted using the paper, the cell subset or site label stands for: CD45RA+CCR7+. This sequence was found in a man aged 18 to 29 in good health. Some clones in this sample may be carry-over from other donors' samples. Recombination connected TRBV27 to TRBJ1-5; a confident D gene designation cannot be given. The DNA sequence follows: TGTGCCAGCAGTTTAAGAGGATTCAATCAGCCCCAGCATTTT. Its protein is CASSLRGFNQPQHF.